This TCR beta chain was sequenced for a study of cytotoxic CD8 clonotypes in ibrutinib-treated CLL. Here immunoSEQ multiplex PCR was the method, and the copy in TCRdb shows in-frame clones only, minus some. The sample lists about 50,000 clones, roughly 85% occurring once. This clone has just a few counts. This clonotype was obtained from a human donor with chronic lymphocytic leukemia. The sample consisted of PBMCs, taken after 24 months of ibrutinib treatment.

The CDR3 bases are TGTGCCAGCAGCATCGGATCGGGGACTATGGAGACGCAGTATTTT. This translates into CASSIGSGTMETQYF. The chain recombines TRBV7-7 with TRBJ2-3; 7 bases are a match to TRBD2. V gave up 5 bases and J gave up 9 bases; unmatched junction bases: 14. The germline gives CDR1 SSHAT, CDR2 FNYEAQ (reference sequence). The CDR3 has 15 amino acids. Full variable domain (rest looked up from reference TRBV7-7 and TRBJ2-3): GAGVSQSPRYKVTKRGQDVTLRCDPISSHATLYWYQQALGQGPEFLTYFNYEAQPDKSGLPSDRFSAERPEGSISTLTIQRTEQRDSAMYRCASSIGSGTMETQYFGPGTRLTVL.